The text below deals with one T cell receptor (beta chain). The data belong to a study of blood T cell repertoires in COVID-19. At the level of the study: Acute and convalescent COVID-19 samples came from the United States, Italy and Spain.

Original handling: The assay estimated nucleated cells by amplifying reference gene primers. The data were produced by immunoSEQ multiplex PCR, yet TCRdb's version contains in-frame clones alone and is incomplete. Clone size and V and J calls were adopted from that table, with D and trimming inferred from the DNA. The sample has 250,000 or so clones, 86% seen once. The study recruited people aged roughly 18 to 100 years across approximately 24 US areas. Cohort 3 donors were reported recovered after two negative PCRs, clearance, or symptom resolution. This CDR3 has 15 amino acids. V lost 5 bases, J lost 4 bases, and 18 bases lay in between. Germline values: CDR1 MNHEY, CDR2 SMNVEV (reference sequence).

Sequenced input: PBMCs or T cells enriched from blood (not recorded which). The TCR sequence derives from a woman aged 18-29 years who had recovered from COVID-19. The chain employs TRBV27 and TRBJ2-7; D perhaps matches TRBD2 (5 bases). The CDR3 is CASSPTRGGAYEQYF. In DNA, the CDR3 is TGTGCCAGCAGTCCAACCCGGGGTGGAGCTTACGAGCAGTACTTC.